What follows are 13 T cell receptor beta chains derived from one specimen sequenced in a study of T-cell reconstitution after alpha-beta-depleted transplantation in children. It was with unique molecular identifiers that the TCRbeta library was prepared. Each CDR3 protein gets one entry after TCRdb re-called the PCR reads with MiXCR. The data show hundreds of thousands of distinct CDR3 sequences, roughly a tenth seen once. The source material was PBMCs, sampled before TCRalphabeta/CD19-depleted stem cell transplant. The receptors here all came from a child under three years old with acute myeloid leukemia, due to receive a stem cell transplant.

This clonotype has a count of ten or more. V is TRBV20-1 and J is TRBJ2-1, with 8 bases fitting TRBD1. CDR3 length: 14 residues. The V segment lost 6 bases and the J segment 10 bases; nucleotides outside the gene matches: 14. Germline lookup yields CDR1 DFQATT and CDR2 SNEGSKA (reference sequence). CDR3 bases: TGCAGTGCCTATATACCCAGGGGGCACGGGGAGCAGTTCTTC. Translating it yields CSAYIPRGHGEQFF.

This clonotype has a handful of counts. The CDR3 protein is CSVDPQGQGMYEQYF. The CDR3 DNA is TGCAGCGTTGACCCCCAAGGACAGGGGATGTACGAGCAGTACTTC. The chain couples TRBV29-1 to TRBJ2-7, with 9 bases aligning to TRBD1. The junction had 10 bases not matched to a gene; V was cut back by 3 bases and J by 4 bases. Germline V CDR1 and CDR2: SQVTM, ANQGSEA. The CDR3 sequence is 15 residues long.

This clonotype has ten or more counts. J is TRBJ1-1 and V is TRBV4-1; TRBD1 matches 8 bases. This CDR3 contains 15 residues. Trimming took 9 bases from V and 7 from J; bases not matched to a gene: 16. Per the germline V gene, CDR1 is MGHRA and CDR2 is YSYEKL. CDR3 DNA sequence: TGCGCCAGTAGAGACAGGGGTTTCAGTCCGCATGAAGCTTTCTTT. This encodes CASRDRGFSPHEAFF.

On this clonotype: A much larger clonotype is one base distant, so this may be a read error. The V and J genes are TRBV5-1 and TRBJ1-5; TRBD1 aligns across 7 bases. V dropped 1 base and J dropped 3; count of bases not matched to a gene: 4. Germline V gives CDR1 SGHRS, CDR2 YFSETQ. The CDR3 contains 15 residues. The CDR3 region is CASSLRGQINQPQHF. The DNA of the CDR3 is TGCGCCAGCAGCTTGAGGGGACAGATCAATCAGCCCCAGCATTTT.

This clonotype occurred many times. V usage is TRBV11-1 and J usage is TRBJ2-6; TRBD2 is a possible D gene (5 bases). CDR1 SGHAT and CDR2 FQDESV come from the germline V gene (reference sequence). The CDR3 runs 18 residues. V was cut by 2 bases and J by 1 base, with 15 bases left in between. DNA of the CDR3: TGTGCCAGCAGCTTATTATGGGTCGGGAAGTCTGGGGCCAACGTCCTGACTTTC. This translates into CASSLLWVGKSGANVLTF.

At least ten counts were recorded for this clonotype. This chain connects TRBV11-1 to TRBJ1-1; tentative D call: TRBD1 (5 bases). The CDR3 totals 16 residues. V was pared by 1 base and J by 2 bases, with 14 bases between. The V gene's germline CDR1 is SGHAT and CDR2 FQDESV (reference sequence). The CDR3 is CASSLGGAYENTEAFF. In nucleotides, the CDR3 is TGTGCCAGCAGCTTAGGTGGGGCATATGAAAACACTGAAGCTTTCTTT.

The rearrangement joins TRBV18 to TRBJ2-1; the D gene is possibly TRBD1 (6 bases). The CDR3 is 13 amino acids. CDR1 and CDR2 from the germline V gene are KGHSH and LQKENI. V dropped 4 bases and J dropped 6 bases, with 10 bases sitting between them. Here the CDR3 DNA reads TGTGCCAGCTCACGGACAGTTTTCAATGAGCAGTTCTTC. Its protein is CASSRTVFNEQFF.

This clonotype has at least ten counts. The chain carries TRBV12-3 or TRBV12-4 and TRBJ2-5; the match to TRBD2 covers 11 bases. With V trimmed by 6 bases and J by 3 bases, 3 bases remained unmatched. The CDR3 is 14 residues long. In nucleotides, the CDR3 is TGTGCCAGCAGCCAGACTAGCGGGAAAGAGACCCAGTACTTC. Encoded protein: CASSQTSGKETQYF.

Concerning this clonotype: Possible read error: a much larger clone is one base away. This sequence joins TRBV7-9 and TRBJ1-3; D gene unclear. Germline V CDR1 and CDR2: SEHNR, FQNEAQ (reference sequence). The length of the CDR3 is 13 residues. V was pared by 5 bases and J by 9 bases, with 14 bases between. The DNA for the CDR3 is TGTGCCAGCAGCGCCGGGGTGTGGAGCACCATATATTTT. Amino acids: CASSAGVWSTIYF.

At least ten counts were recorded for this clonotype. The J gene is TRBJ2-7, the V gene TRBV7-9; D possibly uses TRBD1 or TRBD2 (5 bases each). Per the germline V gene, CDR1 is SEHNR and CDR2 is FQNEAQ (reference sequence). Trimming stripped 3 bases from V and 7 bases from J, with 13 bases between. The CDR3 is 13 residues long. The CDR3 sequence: CASSLQGPLEQYF. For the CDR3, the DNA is TGTGCCAGCAGCTTGCAGGGACCTTTGGAGCAGTACTTC.

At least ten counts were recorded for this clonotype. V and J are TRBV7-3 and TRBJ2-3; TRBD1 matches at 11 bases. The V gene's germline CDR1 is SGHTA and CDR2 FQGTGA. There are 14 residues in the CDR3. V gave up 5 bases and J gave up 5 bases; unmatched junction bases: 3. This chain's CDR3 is CASSPGTGGDTQYF. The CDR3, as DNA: TGTGCCAGCAGCCCGGGGACAGGGGGAGATACGCAGTATTTT.

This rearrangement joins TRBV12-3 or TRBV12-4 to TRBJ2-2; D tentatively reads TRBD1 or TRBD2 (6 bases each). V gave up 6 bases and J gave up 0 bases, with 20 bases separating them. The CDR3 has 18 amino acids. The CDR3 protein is CASRSSLSGGPNTGELFF. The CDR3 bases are TGTGCCAGCAGATCTTCACTCTCCGGGGGCCCGAACACCGGGGAGCTGTTTTTT.

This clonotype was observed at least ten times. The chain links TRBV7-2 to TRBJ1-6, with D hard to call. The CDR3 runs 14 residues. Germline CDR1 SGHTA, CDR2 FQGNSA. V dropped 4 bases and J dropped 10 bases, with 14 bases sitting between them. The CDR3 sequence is CASSWTALGSPLHF. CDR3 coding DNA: TGTGCCAGCAGCTGGACGGCGCTTGGGTCACCCCTCCACTTT.